The clone carrying this T cell receptor beta chain was counted ten times or more. Its target is not known. The data were taken from a study of T cells in Graves' hyperthyroidism and ophthalmopathy. The CDR3 has 14 amino acids. The germline V gene has CDR1 SNHLY and CDR2 FYNNEI. Trimming cost V 6 bases and J 5 bases, with 17 bases left between them. It was RNA transcripts that yielded the amplified TCR beta CDR3 regions. A set of HTBI primers served as the primers for a first-round RT-PCR of the TCR CDR3. Each CDR3 protein is one row after TCRdb ran MiXCR on the multiplex PCR reads. The sample consists of hundreds of thousands of distinct CDR3 sequences, about a sixth of them appearing once. Overall study results and limits: Before onset, by a median of around six months, the model predicted ophthalmopathy. Blood also showed most of the thyroid clonotypes that were expanded above 0.001.

This clonotype was obtained from a woman aged 18-35 years with Graves' hyperthyroidism. The V gene is TRBV2, the J gene TRBJ2-7; no clear D gene. What was sequenced was blood. CDR3 sequence reads: CASRPPTLTHEQYF. The CDR3 nucleotides are TGTGCCAGCAGACCCCCGACCCTTACCCACGAGCAGTACTTC.